This TCR beta chain was obtained from a study of beta chain features in type 1 diabetes (dated by TCRdb to the late 2010s). Study-wide context: Mean age, gender distribution, total cell number and subset yield did not differ between patients and healthy donors. The study compared TCRB repertoires of sorted circulating CD4+ T cell subsets between recently diagnosed type 1 diabetes patients and matched healthy donors. A total of roughly 98,000,000 sorted cells were examined across all samples, and a strong correlation was observed between cell number per subset and RNA yield. Regulatory and stem cell-like memory subsets were obtained from only 8 patients and roughly eight healthy donors, while naive and central memory subsets were obtained from all 30 or so donors. Results the study describes overall, beyond this receptor: Shorter templates might have been favored by PCR, but patient and control samples were amplified and corrected together, so both groups would have been affected equally by any skew. Because the HLA sub-analyses included only small numbers of individuals, any influence of HLA type on TCRB rearrangement was left unresolved. The naive, central memory and regulatory TCRB repertoires appeared to resemble one another more closely among patients than among healthy donors. Because cDNA was sequenced instead of genomic DNA, highly expressing activated cells could be over-represented, though the groups showed no difference in activation or CD3 levels. Patients with type 1 diabetes made fewer insertions and deleted more nucleotides at VDJ recombination sites, implying thymic rearrangement abnormalities. In all four CD4+ subsets, TCRB CDR3 length was moderately but significantly shorter in type 1 diabetes patients.

All of the isolated RNA was reverse transcribed with the High Capacity cDNA Reverse Transcription Kit, so expressed TCRB transcripts were sequenced. Deep immunoSEQ sequencing was applied to naive, central memory and regulatory T cell samples, giving an average of about 3.8 million total reads per sample. Sorted cells were lysed in RLT buffer, and RNA was extracted using DNase-treated RNeasy Micro or Mini kits according to cell number. To prevent cross-contamination, each cell subset was processed individually, whereas patient and healthy donor samples were processed jointly. The immunoSEQ multiplex PCR was used to amplify TCRB sequences from cDNA, generating 87-bp fragments that spanned the CDR3 region. Amplicons were sequenced on the Illumina HiSeq platform. In the source study's methods: Synthetic template baselines were used to correct PCR bias computationally, reads within Hamming distance 2 were collapsed, and singletons that could not be merged were discarded. Reads were aligned against IMGT to assign V, D and J genes, CDR3 length and insertions or deletions at six rearrangement sites. Within each subset, clonotype counts were normalized to sorted cell number, after which true diversity and Gini coefficients were computed with the tcR R package. The overlap coefficient, calculated on TCRB nucleotide sequences, was used to measure repertoire sharing. As a proxy for the pre-selection repertoire, out-of-frame TCRB sequences from naive cells were analyzed. In TCRdb, the immuneACCESS table is reduced to in-frame sequences with V and J assigned. These tables do not hold every clone; where another copy was compared, an unresolved V gene accounts for under half, and the others remain unexplained. V, J and clone size derive from that table, while D and trimming were established from the DNA sequence. A total of 150,000 to 200,000 clones appear in this sample, 63% of them only once. Nearly 0.09% of the sample goes to the ten largest clones.

Notes on this clone: The clone's antigen remains unknown. The sample holds no much larger clone one base away, and base qualities are not on file. At the DNA level, this CDR3 is encoded by other sequences in the same sample as well.

Each donor gave one peripheral blood draw, roughly 120 mL on average, collected into heparinised tubes. Naive, central memory, regulatory and stem cell-like memory CD4+ T cells were sorted on a BD FACSAria II using a panel including CD45RO, CCR7, CD25, CD127, CD95 and CD27. A purity above 95% was achieved for all sorted populations. PBMCs were isolated immediately by Lymphoprep density gradient centrifugation and stained directly without culture. So that batch effects would be minimized, each experiment stained and sorted samples in pairs, pairing one healthy donor with one patient. The germline V gene (reference sequence) sets CDR1 to GTSNPN and CDR2 to SVGIG. The junction carries 12 bases between V and J, which are trimmed by 3 bases and 4 bases respectively. Including cysteine and phenylalanine, the CDR3 has 13 amino acids. Only the CDR3 DNA stays, 39 bases, in frame from base 1.

The clonotype originates from a young man with type 1 diabetes. This chain is built from TRBV30 and TRBJ1-1; TRBD1 is perhaps the D gene, given 6 matching bases. What was sequenced was naive CD4+ T cells from blood. According to the study, the label for this sample's cell subset or site signals: true naive CD4+ T cells. The DNA sequence is given as TGTGCCTGGAGCGTTCAGGGGAGCACTGAAGCTTTCTTT. Translated, it reads CAWSVQGSTEAFF. Beyond the CDR3, the reference TRBV30 and TRBJ1-1 genes provide the residues; the full variable domain reads: SQTIHQWPATLVQPVGSPLSLECTVEGTSNPNLYWYRQAAGRGLQLLFYSVGIGQISSEVPQNLSASRPQDRQFILSSKKLLLSDSGFYLCAWSVQGSTEAFFGQGTRLTVV.